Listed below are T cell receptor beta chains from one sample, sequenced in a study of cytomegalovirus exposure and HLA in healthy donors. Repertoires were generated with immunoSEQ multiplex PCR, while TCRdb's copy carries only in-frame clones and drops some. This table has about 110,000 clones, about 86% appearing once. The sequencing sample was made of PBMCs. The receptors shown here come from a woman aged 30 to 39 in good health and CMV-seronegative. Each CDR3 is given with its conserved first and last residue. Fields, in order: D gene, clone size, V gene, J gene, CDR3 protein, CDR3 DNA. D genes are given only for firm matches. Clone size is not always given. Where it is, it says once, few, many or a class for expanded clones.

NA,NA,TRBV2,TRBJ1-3,CASSADSTGYTIYF,TGTGCCAGCAGCGCAGACAGCACCGGATACACCATATATTTT
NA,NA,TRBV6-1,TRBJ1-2,CASRPTDSSYGYTF,TGTGCCAGCAGACCAACCGACAGTTCCTATGGCTACACCTTC
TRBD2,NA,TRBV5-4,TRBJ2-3,CASSSTSGDTQYF,TGTGCCAGCAGCTCGACTAGCGGAGATACGCAGTATTTT
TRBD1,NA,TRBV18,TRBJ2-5,CASSRGTEETQYF,TGTGCCAGCTCACGTGGGACAGAAGAGACCCAGTACTTC
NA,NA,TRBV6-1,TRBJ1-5,CASSNRENQPQHF,TGTGCCAGCTCCAACAGGGAGAATCAGCCCCAGCATTTT
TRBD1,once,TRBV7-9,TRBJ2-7,CASSFWATGTAFYEQYF,TGTGCCAGCAGCTTCTGGGCCACCGGGACAGCGTTCTACGAGCAGTACTTC
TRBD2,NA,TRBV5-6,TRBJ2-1,CASSLGLAGGPISYNEQFF,TGTGCCAGCAGCTTGGGACTAGCGGGAGGACCGATCTCCTACAATGAGCAGTTCTTC
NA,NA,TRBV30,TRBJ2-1,CAWTKVRVGVQQFF,TGTGCCTGGACAAAGGTCAGGGTAGGGGTTCAGCAGTTCTTC
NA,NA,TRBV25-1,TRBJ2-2,CASSARRGAGELFF,TGTGCCAGCAGTGCGCGGAGAGGTGCCGGGGAGCTGTTTTTT
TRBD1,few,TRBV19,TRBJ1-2,CASSILAGGYGYTF,TGTGCCAGTAGTATCCTGGCAGGGGGCTATGGCTACACCTTC
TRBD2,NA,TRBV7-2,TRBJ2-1,CASSLRPGLAENEQFF,TGTGCCAGCAGCTTACGCCCGGGACTAGCTGAGAATGAGCAGTTCTTC
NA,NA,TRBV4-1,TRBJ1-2,CASSQARQPAAGYTF,TGCGCCAGCAGCCAAGCGAGACAGCCCGCTGCTGGCTACACCTTC
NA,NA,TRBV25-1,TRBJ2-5,CASSESILRGAETQYF,TGTGCCAGCAGTGAATCAATCTTGCGGGGAGCAGAGACCCAGTACTTC
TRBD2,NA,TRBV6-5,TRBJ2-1,CASSYPSGSHNEQFF,TGTGCCAGCAGTTACCCTAGCGGGAGTCACAATGAGCAGTTCTTC
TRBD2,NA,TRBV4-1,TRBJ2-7,CASSQVVPSGSYEQYF,TGCGCCAGCAGCCAAGTCGTCCCTAGCGGGAGTTACGAGCAGTACTTC
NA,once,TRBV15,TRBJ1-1,CATSSVNARSPEAFF,TGTGCCACCAGCAGTGTGAACGCACGGTCCCCCGAAGCTTTCTTT
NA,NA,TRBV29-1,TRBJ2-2,CSVLRGAGEELFF,TGCAGCGTTCTTCGGGGGGCCGGGGAGGAGCTGTTTTTT
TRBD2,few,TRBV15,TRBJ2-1,CATSRPTGRATYNEQFF,TGTGCCACCAGCAGACCGACCGGGAGGGCGACCTACAATGAGCAGTTCTTC
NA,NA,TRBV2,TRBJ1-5,CASSSGYQSNQPQHF,TGTGCCAGCAGTAGTGGTTATCAGAGCAATCAGCCCCAGCATTTT
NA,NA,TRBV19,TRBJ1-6,CASSEVDSNSPLHF,TGTGCCAGTAGCGAAGTCGACAGTAATTCACCCCTCCACTTT
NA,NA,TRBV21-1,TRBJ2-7,CASSTPNWPSVPYEQYF,TGTGCCAGCAGCACCCCAAATTGGCCTTCAGTACCCTACGAGCAGTACTTC
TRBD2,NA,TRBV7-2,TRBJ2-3,CASSLLADFSTDTQYF,TGTGCCAGCAGCTTACTAGCGGACTTTAGCACAGATACGCAGTATTTT
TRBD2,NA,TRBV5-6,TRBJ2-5,CASSLAPSGGETQYF,TGTGCCAGCAGCTTGGCCCCTAGCGGGGGGGAGACCCAGTACTTC
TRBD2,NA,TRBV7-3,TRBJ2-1,CASSLLAGDNEQFF,TGTGCCAGCAGCCTACTAGCGGGGGACAATGAGCAGTTCTTC
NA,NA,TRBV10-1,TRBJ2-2,CASSGDTLSNTGELFF,TGCGCCAGCAGTGGGGACACACTTTCGAACACCGGGGAGCTGTTTTTT
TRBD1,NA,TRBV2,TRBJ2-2,CASTGGQGRTGELFF,TGTGCCAGCACGGGGGGACAGGGCCGGACCGGGGAGCTGTTTTTT
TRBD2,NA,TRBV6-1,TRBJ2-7,CASRGRTSGAYEQYF,TGTGCCAGCAGGGGAAGGACTAGCGGAGCCTACGAGCAGTACTTC
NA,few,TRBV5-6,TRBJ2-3,CASSLASTDTQYF,TGTGCCAGCAGCTTGGCATCCACAGATACGCAGTATTTT
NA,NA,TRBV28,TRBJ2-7,CASSVQRKYEQYF,TGTGCCAGCAGTGTCCAGCGTAAGTACGAGCAGTACTTC
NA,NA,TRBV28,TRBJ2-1,CASSALTHEQFF,TGTGCCAGCAGTGCATTAACACATGAGCAGTTCTTC
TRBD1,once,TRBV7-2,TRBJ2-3,CASTDRGRTDTQYF,TGTGCCAGCACCGACAGGGGGCGGACAGATACGCAGTATTTT
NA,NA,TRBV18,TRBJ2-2,CASSQERNTGELFF,TGTGCCAGCTCACAGGAGCGGAACACCGGGGAGCTGTTTTTT
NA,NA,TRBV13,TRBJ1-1,CASSYLGGNTEAFF,TGTGCCAGCAGCTACCTAGGGGGGAACACTGAAGCTTTCTTT
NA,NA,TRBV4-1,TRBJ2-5,CASSQFTRGPQETQYF,TGCGCCAGCAGCCAATTCACCCGTGGGCCACAAGAGACCCAGTACTTC
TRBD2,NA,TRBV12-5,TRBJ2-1,CASGFGTSGGYNEQFF,TGTGCTAGTGGTTTTGGGACTAGCGGGGGATACAATGAGCAGTTCTTC
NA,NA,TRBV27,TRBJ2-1,CATQSGASYNEQFF,TGTGCCACCCAGAGCGGAGCCTCCTACAATGAGCAGTTCTTC
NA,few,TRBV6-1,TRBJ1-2,CATTLWGEGSYGYTF,TGTGCCACGACTCTTTGGGGTGAGGGTAGCTATGGCTACACCTTC
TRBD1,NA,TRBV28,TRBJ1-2,CASSSEQGVYGYTF,TGTGCCAGCAGTTCCGAACAGGGGGTCTATGGCTACACCTTC
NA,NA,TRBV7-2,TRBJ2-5,CASSNRETQYF,TGTGCCAGCAGCAACAGAGAGACCCAGTACTTC
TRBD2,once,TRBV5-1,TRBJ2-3,CASSLGLAGGTDTQYF,TGCGCCAGCAGCTTGGGGCTAGCGGGAGGGACAGATACGCAGTATTTT
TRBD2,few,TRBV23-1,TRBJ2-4,CASSQYRGGSIFRVKNIQYF,TGCGCCAGCAGTCAATATCGGGGGGGCAGTATTTTTCGGGTCAAAAACATTCAGTACTTC
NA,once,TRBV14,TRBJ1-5,CASSLGRDYGNQPQHF,TGTGCCAGCAGCCTTGGCAGGGACTATGGCAATCAGCCCCAGCATTTT
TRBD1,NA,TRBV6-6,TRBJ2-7,CASSPPGGPVPEQYF,TGTGCCAGCAGTCCCCCAGGGGGACCCGTCCCCGAGCAGTACTTC
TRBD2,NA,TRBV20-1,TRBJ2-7,CSVSGGDEQYF,TGCAGTGTTAGCGGGGGTGACGAGCAGTACTTC